The T cell receptor beta chain under discussion was sequenced for a study of T cells in Graves' hyperthyroidism and ophthalmopathy. About the study: Upon initial diagnosis and before any treatment, peripheral blood was collected. Study-wide points: Blood samples included most of the expanded thyroid clonotypes exceeding 0.001. Ophthalmopathy was separated from stable hyperthyroidism by a 13 V-J model.

TCR beta CDR3 sequences were amplified from RNA transcripts. HTBI primers were used for first-round RT-PCR of the TCR CDR3. TCRdb reanalysed the multiplex PCR reads using MiXCR and keeps one entry per CDR3 protein. The top ten hold approximately 15% of the sample, which has over 500,000 distinct CDR3 sequences, roughly 18% seen once. On this clonotype: Antigen: not known.

Between the trimmed V and J ends, which lost 2 bases and 6 bases, there was a span of 7 bases. Looked up from germline, CDR1 is GTSNPN and CDR2 is SVGIG (reference sequence). The CDR3 contains 12 residues. The gene calls are TRBV30 and TRBJ2-2; no clear D. This receptor was obtained from a woman younger than 30 with Graves' ophthalmopathy. Sequencing was done on a sample of blood. Here the CDR3 reads CAWSLGSGELFF. The CDR3 bases are TGTGCCTGGAGTCTGGGGTCCGGGGAGCTGTTTTTT.